These 8 T cell receptor beta chains were all obtained from the same sample, sequenced in a study of T-cell reconstitution after alpha-beta-depleted transplantation in children (dated by TCRdb to the mid-2010s). The library was produced with PCR. The sequencer was an Illumina HiSeq 2500. Molecular barcoding was employed in the preparation of TCR libraries, with unique molecular identifiers being used to normalize TCRbeta repertoire quantification. Using fastp trimming at Q25 and MiXCR clonotype assembly, TCRdb reanalyzed the public sequencing data and kept in-frame beta chains. Each CDR3 protein gets just one entry, which takes the most common genes and DNA from the rows behind it. The sample table holds about 980,000 distinct CDR3 sequences, of which about 29% were seen once. The top ten clonotypes cover 28% of the sample. The intended sense of this specimen's treatment or condition label: allogeneic hematopoietic cell transplantation with graft depleted of TCRalphabeta T cells and CD19 B cells.

The specimen was PBMCs, mostly from graft donor cells, collected 360 days after TCRalphabeta/CD19-depleted stem cell transplant. These receptors originate from a boy in the first two years of life who had a stem cell transplant for SCID, so the T cells may come from the graft donor.

This clonotype was recorded a few times. V usage is TRBV9 and J usage is TRBJ1-3, with D unresolved. Between the trimmed V and J ends, which lost 3 bases and 1 base, there was a span of 14 bases. Germline V gives CDR1 SGDLS, CDR2 YYNGEE. The CDR3 length is 16 residues. The chain's CDR3 is CASSANPGPSGNTIYF. The DNA of the CDR3 is TGTGCCAGCAGCGCCAACCCCGGGCCATCTGGAAACACCATATATTTT. Complete variable domain (other parts from reference TRBV9 and TRBJ1-3): DSGVTQTPKHLITATGQRVTLRCSPRSGDLSVYWYQQSLDQGLQFLIQYYNGEERAKGNILERFSAQQFPDLHSELNLSSLELGDSALYFCASSANPGPSGNTIYFGEGSWLTVV.

This rearrangement joins TRBV24-1 to TRBJ2-1, with unresolved D. The CDR3 loop spans 13 amino acids. The germline V and J ends were trimmed by 0 bases and 9 bases, with 8 bases remaining between them. The V gene's germline CDR1 is KGHDR and CDR2 SFDVKD. The CDR3 region is CATSDLIGAEQFF. The CDR3 coding sequence is TGTGCCACCAGTGATTTGATAGGCGCTGAGCAGTTCTTC.

This clonotype appeared a few times. The chain uses TRBV12-3 or TRBV12-4 and TRBJ2-7; 7 positions agree with TRBD2. The V segment lost 5 bases and the J segment 4 bases; nucleotides outside the gene matches: 11. The length of the CDR3 is 15 residues. The CDR3 loop reads CASSKPRDYPYEQYF. CDR3 bases: TGTGCCAGCAGTAAACCCCGGGACTACCCTTACGAGCAGTACTTC.

The chain recombines TRBV20-1 with TRBJ1-1; a possible D gene is TRBD1 (6 bases). Germline V gene sequence: CDR1 DFQATT, CDR2 SNEGSKA (reference sequence). V was clipped by 6 bases and J by 1 base, with 12 bases between them. The CDR3 has 13 amino acids. In DNA form, the CDR3 reads TGCAGTGCCGAGACAGGACAGAACACTGAAGCTTTCTTT. Translated: CSAETGQNTEAFF.

The V and J genes are TRBV27 and TRBJ2-7; 8 bases fit TRBD1. The CDR3 sequence is 15 residues long. Germline V gene sequence: CDR1 MNHEY, CDR2 SMNVEV (reference sequence). The V gene end was trimmed by 2 bases and the J gene end by 6 bases; junction bases not matched to a gene: 9. The CDR3 protein is CASSLVGQGMGEQYF. The CDR3, as DNA: TGTGCCAGCAGTTTAGTCGGACAGGGCATGGGCGAGCAGTACTTC.

This clonotype was detected ten times or more. The chain recombines TRBV29-1 with TRBJ2-1, with 9 bases that match TRBD1. Germline loops: CDR1 SQVTM, CDR2 ANQGSEA. This CDR3 has 12 residues. V dropped 7 bases and J dropped 3; count of bases not matched to a gene: 1. The CDR3 region is CSGGQGYNEQFF. CDR3 in DNA: TGCAGCGGGGGACAGGGCTACAATGAGCAGTTCTTC.

V is TRBV5-6 and J is TRBJ1-1; 9 nucleotides align to TRBD1. The CDR3 loop spans 17 amino acids. With 3 bases clipped from V and 0 bases from J, the junction kept 9 bases outside the gene matches. Germline V gives CDR1 SGHDT, CDR2 YYEEEE. CDR3 protein: CASSYRQGVLMNTEAFF. CDR3 nucleotides: TGTGCCAGCAGCTACCGACAGGGGGTCCTCATGAACACTGAAGCTTTCTTT.

The chain combines TRBV12-3 or TRBV12-4 with TRBJ2-4; 8 bases map to TRBD2. Unmatched junction bases numbered 11, after V lost 4 bases and J lost 3 bases. The CDR3 has 17 residues. DNA for the CDR3: TGTGCCAGCAGTTCACCCGGGAGGGGCTGGGGCAAAAACATTCAGTACTTC. This encodes CASSSPGRGWGKNIQYF.